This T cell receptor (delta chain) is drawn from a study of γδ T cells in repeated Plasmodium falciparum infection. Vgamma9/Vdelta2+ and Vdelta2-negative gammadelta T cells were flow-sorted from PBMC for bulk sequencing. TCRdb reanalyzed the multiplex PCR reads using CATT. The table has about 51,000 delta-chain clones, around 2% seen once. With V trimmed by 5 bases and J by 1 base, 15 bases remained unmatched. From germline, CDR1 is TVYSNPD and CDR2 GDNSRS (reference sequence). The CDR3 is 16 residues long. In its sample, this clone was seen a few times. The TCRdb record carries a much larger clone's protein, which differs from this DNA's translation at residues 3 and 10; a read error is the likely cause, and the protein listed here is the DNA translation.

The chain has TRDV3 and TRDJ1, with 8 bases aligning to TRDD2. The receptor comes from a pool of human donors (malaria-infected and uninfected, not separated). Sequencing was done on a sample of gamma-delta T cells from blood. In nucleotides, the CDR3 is TGTGCCCTTCGCTTCCTACTAGGACTGTGCACCGATAAACTCATCTTT. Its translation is CALRFLLGLCTDKLIF.